This TCR beta chain was identified in a study of T cell repertoires in cytomegalovirus infection. Study-level information: Evidence of both CMV infection and a matching HLA type came from public TCR beta signatures.

MiXCR, applied by TCRdb to the reads, yields one record per CDR3 protein. The table records 150,000 to 200,000 distinct CDR3 sequences, over 25% of them present only once. This clonotype was seen repeatedly, ten times or more. Its antigen is currently unknown. Germline CDR1 and CDR2: SGHTA and FQGNSA. V lost 1 base to trimming and J lost 1 base, with 14 bases between them. The CDR3 runs 16 residues. Points from the study as a whole: What dominated the ex vivo response were HLA-C-restricted CMV-specific TCR beta clonotypes. Public TCR beta family frequency separated CMV-and-HLA carriers, including in an independent cohort.

The specimen was PBMCs. The chain combines TRBV7-2 with TRBJ2-7; D may be TRBD1 (6 bases). This receptor was taken from a human donor in good health (CMV status not recorded). Some clones in this sample may be carry-over from other donors' samples. The CDR3 DNA sequence: TGTGCCAGCAGCTTAGATTGGGGCAGGGGTTCCTACGAGCAGTACTTC. This sequence encodes CASSLDWGRGSYEQYF. Variable domain in full (rest from reference TRBV7-2 and TRBJ2-7): GAGVSQSPSNKVTEKGKDVELRCDPISGHTALYWYRQSLGQGLEFLIYFQGNSAPDKSGLPSDRFSAERTGGSVSTLTIQRTQQEDSAVYLCASSLDWGRGSYEQYFGPGTRLTVT.